This T cell receptor beta chain was captured in a study of blood T cells in healthy people across ages. This clonotype appeared many times. A J-beta primer mix and a sample-barcoded 5' primer were used in a second PCR of roughly 6 to 11 cycles. TCRdb used MiXCR to reprocess the 5' RACE reads, holding one entry per CDR3 protein. This repertoire shows approximately 1.5 million distinct CDR3 sequences, about 35% found once; its top ten account for 11%. The CDR3 is 13 amino acids. Trimming cost V 1 base and J 1 base, with 5 bases left between them. Germline V lookup: CDR1 MGHRA, CDR2 YSYEKL. This receptor was identified in a woman aged 30 to 39 in good health. The specimen was blood. This chain links TRBV4-1 with TRBJ2-7, with D hard to call. Here the CDR3 DNA reads TGCGCCAGCAGCCAAGTAAAGTCCTACGAGCAGTACTTC. It is translated as CASSQVKSYEQYF.